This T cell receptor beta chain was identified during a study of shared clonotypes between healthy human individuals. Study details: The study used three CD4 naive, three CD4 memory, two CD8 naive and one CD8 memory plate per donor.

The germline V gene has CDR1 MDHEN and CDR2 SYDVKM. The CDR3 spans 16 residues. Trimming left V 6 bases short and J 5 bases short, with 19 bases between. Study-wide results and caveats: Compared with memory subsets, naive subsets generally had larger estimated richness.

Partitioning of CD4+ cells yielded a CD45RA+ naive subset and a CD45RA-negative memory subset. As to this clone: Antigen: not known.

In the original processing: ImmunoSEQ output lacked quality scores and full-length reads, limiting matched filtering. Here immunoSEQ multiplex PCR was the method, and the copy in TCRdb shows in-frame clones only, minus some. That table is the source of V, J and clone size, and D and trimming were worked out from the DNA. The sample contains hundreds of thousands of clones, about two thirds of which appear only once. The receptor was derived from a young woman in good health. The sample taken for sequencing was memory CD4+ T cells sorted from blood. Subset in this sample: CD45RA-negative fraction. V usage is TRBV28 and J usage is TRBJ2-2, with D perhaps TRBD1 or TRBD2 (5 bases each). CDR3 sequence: CASRKPFRDATGELFF. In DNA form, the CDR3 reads TGTGCCAGCAGAAAACCATTCCGGGACGCAACCGGGGAGCTGTTTTTT.